These 19 T cell receptor beta chains were all obtained from the same sample, sequenced in a study of fetal regulatory T cell absence and autoimmunity. TCRdb's table, derived via immunoSEQ multiplex PCR, lists solely in-frame clones and lacks some. The sample has just over 45,000 clones; roughly 83% are singletons. Sequenced sample: cord blood. The source is a newborn boy with IPEX syndrome.

This clone showed up just once. The chain has TRBV11-2 and TRBJ2-1; a possible D gene is TRBD1 (7 bases). This CDR3 spans 16 amino acids. From germline, CDR1 is SGHAT and CDR2 FQNNGV. Deletions cut 5 bases from V and 7 bases from J, with 21 bases between. The CDR3 nucleotides are TGTGCCAGCAGCAGACGGGAGACAGGGTTGTTTAATGAGCAGTTCTTC. Its translation is CASSRRETGLFNEQFF.

Comment on this clone: A read error may produce the germline difference seen at one junction end. This sequence joins TRBV6-5 and TRBJ2-7; 8 nucleotides line up with TRBD1. Germline lookup yields CDR1 MNHEY and CDR2 SVGAGI. This CDR3 region has 11 residues. The CDR3 here is CASSGPGQDCF. The CDR3 DNA sequence: TGTGCCAGCAGTGGTCCGGGACAGGACTGTTTC.

The chain carries TRBV7-9 and TRBJ2-2; D may be TRBD2 (6 bases). The CDR3 consists of 18 residues. The ends were cut back, 6 bases at V and 0 bases at J, with 20 bases in the middle. CDR1 and CDR2 from the germline V gene are SEHNR and FQNEAQ (reference sequence). CDR3 loop: CASSSTLPGLANTGELFF. CDR3 in DNA: TGTGCCAGCAGTTCTACACTGCCGGGACTCGCGAACACCGGGGAGCTGTTTTTT.

The V call is TRBV6-5, the J call TRBJ2-3; possible D gene TRBD2, 5 bases. The CDR3 sequence is 14 residues long. Germline V gene data show CDR1 as MNHEY and CDR2 as SVGAGI. The ends were cut back, 7 bases at V and 1 base at J, with 12 bases in the middle. The CDR3 DNA is TGTGCCAGCAACAAACCCGGGGGCACAGATACGCAGTATTTT. It is translated as CASNKPGGTDTQYF.

This chain connects TRBV7-2 to TRBJ1-2; 7 bases are shared with TRBD1. V was pared by 5 bases and J by 4 bases, with 7 bases of the junction left unmatched. The CDR3 sequence is 14 residues long. Germline CDR1 and CDR2: SGHTA and FQGNSA. CDR3 amino acids: CASSTGTEVYGYTF. The CDR3 DNA is TGTGCCAGCAGCACCGGGACAGAGGTCTATGGCTACACCTTC. Full variable domain (remainder filled in from reference TRBV7-2 and TRBJ1-2): GAGVSQSPSNKVTEKGKDVELRCDPISGHTALYWYRQSLGQGLEFLIYFQGNSAPDKSGLPSDRFSAERTGGSVSTLTIQRTQQEDSAVYLCASSTGTEVYGYTFGSGTRLTVV.

The J gene is TRBJ2-1, the V gene TRBV7-9; a weak D match, TRBD2 (5 bases). This CDR3 contains 15 residues. Trimming removed 4 bases at V and 4 bases at J, with 14 bases between. Germline CDR1 is SEHNR and CDR2 is FQNEAQ (reference sequence). The CDR3 region is CASSSLLEPYNEQFF. Written as DNA, the CDR3 is TGTGCCAGCAGCTCTCTACTAGAGCCATACAATGAGCAGTTCTTC.

This clone occurred a few times. The chain carries TRBV21-1 and TRBJ2-7. TRBV21-1 is labeled a pseudogene. The CDR3 length is 11 residues. CDR3 amino acids: CASSFSYEQYF. The DNA of the CDR3 is TGTGCCAGCAGTTTTTCCTACGAGCAGTACTTC.

The chain combines TRBV5-1 with TRBJ2-7, with TRBD1 matching 9 bases. The CDR3 extends over 13 amino acids. After removal of 3 bases from V and 2 bases from J, the junction contained 0 bases not matched to a gene. Germline V gene data show CDR1 as SGHRS and CDR2 as YFSETQ. CDR3 in amino acids: CASSWDRAYEQYF. The CDR3 region has the DNA TGCGCCAGCAGCTGGGACAGGGCCTACGAGCAGTACTTC.

The V and J genes are TRBV27 and TRBJ1-6; 9 positions match TRBD1. CDR1 and CDR2 (germline): MNHEY, SMNVEV (reference sequence). The CDR3 has 17 amino acids. The V and J ends lost 5 bases and 7 bases, in that order; junction bases with no gene match: 12. The CDR3 DNA is TGTGCCAGCAGTCGGCAACAGGGGGCGGGTAGGAATTCACCCCTCCACTTT. Translation: CASSRQQGAGRNSPLHF.

The chain is built from TRBV30 and TRBJ1-5; possibly TRBD1 for D (6 bases). From germline, CDR1 is GTSNPN and CDR2 SVGIG (reference sequence). Trimming left V 3 bases short and J 0 bases short, with 21 bases between. CDR3 length: 18 amino acids. The CDR3 DNA follows: TGTGCCTGGAGCGGGGGCAGGGAGCGGCATGATAGCAATCAGCCCCAGCATTTT. Protein product: CAWSGGRERHDSNQPQHF.

CDR3 in amino acids: CASRRDRANTGELFF. The CDR3 nucleotides read TGTGCCAGTAGGAGGGACAGGGCTAACACCGGGGAGCTGTTTTTT. The chain combines TRBV19 with TRBJ2-2; 9 bases are a match to TRBD1. Germline values: CDR1 LNHDA, CDR2 SQIVND (reference sequence). The CDR3 consists of 15 residues. V lost 6 bases and J lost 2; bases outside the gene matches: 4.

This rearrangement joins TRBV6-1 to TRBJ2-4; tentatively, D is TRBD1 (5 bases). The germline gives CDR1 MNHNS, CDR2 SASEGT. V dropped 4 bases and J dropped 7 bases, with 17 bases sitting between them. The CDR3 sequence is 15 residues long. The CDR3 sequence is CASSVEGWGRNIQYF. The CDR3 DNA sequence: TGTGCCAGCAGTGTTGAAGGGTGGGGCCGCAACATTCAGTACTTC.

This clone has a handful of counts. The chain recombines TRBV4-2 with TRBJ2-2; D unclear. V was clipped by 3 bases and J by 0 bases, with 2 bases between them. From germline, CDR1 is LGHNA and CDR2 YNFKEQ. This CDR3 contains 13 residues. The CDR3 loop reads CASSHTNTGELFF. CDR3 bases: TGTGCCAGCAGCCACACGAACACCGGGGAGCTGTTTTTT.

The chain is built from TRBV12-5 and TRBJ2-5; D is perhaps TRBD1 (7 bases). Per germline, CDR1 LGHNT and CDR2 FRNRAP. This CDR3 comprises 14 residues. With 1 base removed from V and 4 bases from J, the gap between germline ends came to 10 bases. CDR3 sequence (DNA): TGTGCTAGTGGTTTGGCAGGGGGGACAGAGACCCAGTACTTC. Amino acid sequence: CASGLAGGTETQYF.

The chain carries TRBV5-5 and TRBJ2-7; D possibly corresponds to TRBD1 (5 bases). V shed 1 base and J shed 3 bases, with 8 bases lying between them. CDR3 length: 13 amino acids. Germline CDR1 is SGHKS and CDR2 is YYEKEE (reference sequence). CDR3 sequence reads: CASSLTGFYEQYF. The CDR3, as DNA: TGTGCCAGCAGCTTGACAGGTTTCTACGAGCAGTACTTC.

The table lists this clone with a count of one. The chain has TRBV19 and TRBJ2-1; D perhaps matches TRBD1 (5 bases). The V gene's germline CDR1 is LNHDA and CDR2 SQIVND (reference sequence). The V gene lost 4 bases and the J gene lost 2 bases, with 6 bases spanning the gap. The CDR3 covers 13 residues. This chain's CDR3 is CASSTRAYNEQFF. In DNA form, the CDR3 reads TGTGCCAGTAGTACCAGGGCCTACAATGAGCAGTTCTTC.

The rearrangement joins TRBV29-1 to TRBJ1-1; D gene unclear. Per germline, CDR1 SQVTM and CDR2 ANQGSEA. Trimming shortened V by 7 bases and J by 6 bases, and 9 bases separated the two germline ends. There are 10 residues in the CDR3. The CDR3: CSAGGPEAFF. DNA for the CDR3: TGCAGCGCAGGAGGTCCTGAAGCTTTCTTT.

The V and J genes are TRBV4-2 and TRBJ2-2, with 10 bases aligning to TRBD2. This CDR3 contains 16 residues. Germline V gene lookup returns CDR1 LGHNA and CDR2 YNFKEQ. The trim removed 1 base at V and 4 bases at J, leaving 3 bases unmatched. In DNA, the CDR3 is TGTGCCAGCAGCCAAGCTCTAGCGGGAGCCACCGGGGAGCTGTTTTTT. This translates into CASSQALAGATGELFF.

The gene calls are TRBV5-1 and TRBJ1-2; a weak D match, TRBD1 (5 bases). V was trimmed by 8 bases and J by 3 bases, leaving 20 bases between them. Germline CDR1 and CDR2: SGHRS and YFSETQ. The CDR3 runs to 15 residues. In DNA form, the CDR3 reads TGCGCCAGGACATACCAGGGATCCCCATACTATGGCTACACCTTC. It codes for CARTYQGSPYYGYTF.